Sequencing of this TCR beta chain was carried out in a study of OX40 agonist ivuxolimab in advanced cancers. Study-wide background: The mean age was roughly 60 years, ranging from roughly 23 to 80, with approximately 85% of participants male. Two cutaneous melanoma patients and one hepatocellular carcinoma patient, three in all, had partial responses.

The CDR3 consists of 15 residues. The germline V gene has CDR1 SGHRS and CDR2 YFSETQ. The J segment lost 4 bases and the V segment lost 4 bases, leaving 6 bases of the junction unmatched. The data were produced by immunoSEQ multiplex PCR, yet TCRdb's version contains in-frame clones alone and is incomplete. The table includes some 78,000 clones, around 83% detected once. Turning to this clone: Its antigen is not identified.

Study-level results: Expanded clones tended on average to be more numerous among CD8+ T cells than CD4+.

Sequencing was performed on CD4+ or CD8+ T cells sorted from blood, taken in a trial of the OX40 agonist ivuxolimab. The sequence was obtained from an adult with an advanced solid tumor such as melanoma, head and neck, liver or kidney cancer. This chain links TRBV5-1 with TRBJ2-1; 9 bases fit TRBD2. The CDR3, as DNA: TGCGCCAGCAGCATTAGCGGGGGAGCATACAATGAGCAGTTCTTC. Encoded protein: CASSISGGAYNEQFF. The complete variable domain, with remaining parts taken from reference TRBV5-1 and TRBJ2-1, reads KAGVTQTPRYLIKTRGQQVTLSCSPISGHRSVSWYQQTPGQGLQFLFEYFSETQRNKGNFPGRFSGRQFSNSRSEMNVSTLELGDSALYLCASSISGGAYNEQFFGPGTRLTVL.